This T cell receptor beta chain was identified in a study of T cell changes during pregnancy in multiple sclerosis. Profiling relied on immunoSEQ multiplex PCR, and the TCRdb table lists in-frame clones only, not all of them. The table has approximately 90,000 clones, about 93% seen once. Germline V lookup: CDR1 MNHEY, CDR2 SMNVEV (reference sequence). With V trimmed by 5 bases and J by 8 bases, 12 bases remained unmatched. The CDR3 totals 15 residues. The receptor was isolated from a female donor with multiple sclerosis, enrolled in a pregnancy study. Sequenced here: peripheral blood, sampled in the third trimester of pregnancy. The V gene is TRBV27, the J gene TRBJ1-2, with 9 bases identical to TRBD1. The CDR3 reads CASSPLPPGQGGYTF. The CDR3 DNA reads as TGTGCCAGCAGTCCCCTCCCCCCGGGACAGGGAGGCTACACCTTC.